The 20 T cell receptor beta chains given below trace back to one sample, sequenced in a study of blood T cell repertoires in COVID-19. Sequencing used immunoSEQ multiplex PCR; TCRdb keeps in-frame clones, though not all of them. Of approximately 77,000 clones listed, 70% to 90% are singletons. Source material: peripheral blood. The source is a man aged 50-59 years with COVID-19, enrolled during active disease.

This chain uses TRBV9 with TRBJ1-2; 8 nucleotides match TRBD1. The length of the CDR3 is 14 residues. After removal of 0 bases from V and 2 bases from J, the junction contained 0 bases not matched to a gene. Germline-derived CDR1 and CDR2 are SGDLS and YYNGEE. CDR3 residues: CASSVGDRNYGYTF. For the CDR3, the DNA is TGTGCCAGCAGCGTAGGGGACAGGAACTATGGCTACACCTTC.

The chain combines TRBV5-1 with TRBJ2-1; TRBD2 agrees at 15 bases. Looked up from germline, CDR1 is SGHRS and CDR2 is YFSETQ. V gave up 5 bases and J gave up 3 bases; unmatched junction bases: 9. This CDR3 is 18 amino acids long. CDR3 bases: TGCGCCAGCAGTCCCGGACTAGCGGGAGGGCCATACTACAATGAGCAGTTCTTC. Protein: CASSPGLAGGPYYNEQFF.

This rearrangement joins TRBV18 to TRBJ2-2; 11 nucleotides align to TRBD2. CDR3 length: 17 residues. Germline-derived CDR1 and CDR2 are KGHSH and LQKENI. The J segment lost 7 bases and the V segment lost 1 base, leaving 8 bases of the junction unmatched. CDR3 coding DNA: TGTGCCAGCTCACCACGGATAGCGGGAGGGCCTCGCGGGGAGCTGTTTTTT. Translating gives CASSPRIAGGPRGELFF.

This chain uses TRBV30 with TRBJ1-6; weak D call: TRBD1 (5 bases). V was cut by 5 bases and J by 10 bases, with 30 bases left in between. The germline V gene encodes CDR1 GTSNPN and CDR2 SVGIG (reference sequence). This CDR3 spans 18 amino acids. The CDR3 nucleotides read TGTGCCTGGGCCCTTCCATACGACAGTATGGGTGGTCGGTCACCCCTCCACTTT. Residues: CAWALPYDSMGGRSPLHF. Full variable domain (rest looked up from reference TRBV30 and TRBJ1-6): SQTIHQWPATLVQPVGSPLSLECTVEGTSNPNLYWYRQAAGRGLQLLFYSVGIGQISSEVPQNLSASRPQDRQFILSSKKLLLSDSGFYLCAWALPYDSMGGRSPLHFGNGTRLTVT.

The genes are TRBV6-2 or TRBV6-3 and TRBJ2-1, with D possibly matching TRBD2 (5 bases). Germline loops: CDR1 MNHEY, CDR2 SVGEGT. V was clipped by 0 bases and J by 13 bases, with 13 bases between them. This CDR3 has 13 amino acids. Here the CDR3 reads CASSYSEASRQFF. CDR3 in DNA: TGTGCCAGCAGTTACTCGGAGGCGAGTCGACAGTTCTTC.

This clone was observed a single time. This chain connects TRBV27 to TRBJ2-3; TRBD1 agrees at 9 bases. Losses at the gene ends were 7 bases for V and 3 bases for J; bases not matched to a gene: 11. Germline V lookup: CDR1 MNHEY, CDR2 SMNVEV (reference sequence). The CDR3 totals 16 residues. The CDR3 here is CASTPDRGDFTDTQYF. CDR3 in DNA: TGTGCCAGCACTCCCGACAGGGGGGATTTTACAGATACGCAGTATTTT.

The rearrangement uses TRBV3-1 (or the pseudogene TRBV3-2) and TRBJ2-1; 8 bases map to TRBD2. The V and J ends lost 4 bases and 0 bases, in that order; junction bases with no gene match: 8. Per germline, CDR1 LGHDT and CDR2 YNNKEL (reference sequence). This CDR3 comprises 17 residues. CDR3 residues: CASSPPSGRNSYNEQFF. Here the CDR3 DNA reads TGTGCCAGCAGCCCCCCCAGCGGGAGAAACTCCTACAATGAGCAGTTCTTC.

This clone has just one count. V usage is TRBV28 and J usage is TRBJ1-2; 7 bases map to TRBD1. The germline CDR1 and CDR2 sequences are MDHEN and SYDVKM. Germline trimming cut 7 bases from V and 7 bases from J; bases unmatched to any gene: 6. The CDR3 loop spans 12 amino acids. The CDR3 loop reads CASNRGRGGYTF. CDR3 nucleotides: TGTGCCAGCAACAGGGGACGGGGTGGCTACACCTTC.

J is TRBJ2-1 and V is TRBV7-3, with D hard to call. CDR1 is SGHTA and CDR2 is FQGTGA in the germline V gene. The CDR3 contains 13 residues. With 5 bases removed from V and 4 bases from J, the gap between germline ends came to 9 bases. CDR3 protein: CASSPTIYNEQFF. DNA for the CDR3: TGTGCCAGCAGCCCCACAATATACAATGAGCAGTTCTTC.

This clone was observed once. This chain connects TRBV6-5 to TRBJ2-2; TRBD1 is a possible D gene (6 bases). CDR3 length: 13 residues. Trimming removed 9 bases at V and 0 bases at J, with 8 bases between. CDR1 and CDR2 (germline): MNHEY, SVGAGI. Here the CDR3 reads CARQGANTGELFF. The CDR3 DNA reads as TGTGCCAGACAGGGCGCGAACACCGGGGAGCTGTTTTTT.

V and J are TRBV30 and TRBJ1-2, with a weak D call TRBD1 (5 bases). The ends were cut back, 4 bases at V and 5 bases at J, with 14 bases in the middle. This CDR3 comprises 13 residues. Germline CDR1 is GTSNPN and CDR2 is SVGIG (reference sequence). The CDR3 DNA reads as TGTGCCTGGACCCAACAGGTCTCGTATGGCTACACCTTC. Translation gives CAWTQQVSYGYTF.

This clone showed up just a few times. The sample holds other DNA sequences that translate to the same CDR3. The chain carries TRBV7-3 and TRBJ2-5; D is unresolved. The CDR3 runs 13 residues. Per germline, CDR1 SGHTA and CDR2 FQGTGA. Deletions cut 3 bases from V and 1 base from J, with 6 bases between. DNA for the CDR3: TGTGCCAGCAGCTTGGGCCTCCAAGAGACCCAGTACTTC. Its protein product is CASSLGLQETQYF. The full variable domain, rest sourced from reference TRBV7-3 and TRBJ2-5, is GAGVSQTPSNKVTEKGKYVELRCDPISGHTALYWYRQSLGQGPEFLIYFQGTGAADDSGLPNDRFFAVRPEGSVSTLKIQRTERGDSAVYLCASSLGLQETQYFGPGTRLLVL.

The chain uses TRBV6-5 and TRBJ1-1, with a weak D call TRBD1 (6 bases). The CDR3 is made up of 11 amino acids. Trimming cost V 7 bases and J 9 bases, with 12 bases left between them. Per germline, CDR1 MNHEY and CDR2 SVGAGI. The CDR3 bases are TGTGCCAGCAATCCCGGGGGGCAAGCTTTCTTT. Protein sequence: CASNPGGQAFF.

This chain joins TRBV19 and TRBJ1-4, with 9 bases that match TRBD1. With 5 bases clipped from V and 0 bases from J, the junction kept 7 bases outside the gene matches. This CDR3 has 17 residues. CDR1 is LNHDA, CDR2 SQIVND, per germline (reference sequence). The CDR3 is CASSSPGQGATNEKLFF. The CDR3 region has the DNA TGTGCCAGTAGTTCCCCGGGACAGGGTGCAACTAATGAAAAACTGTTTTTT.

CDR3 DNA sequence: TGTGCCAGCAGCCCTAGCGGGAGCAATATGGGCTGGGTGCAGTACTTC. Amino acids: CASSPSGSNMGWVQYF. This rearrangement joins TRBV9 to TRBJ2-7; 10 positions match TRBD2. CDR1 and CDR2 (germline): SGDLS, YYNGEE. The CDR3 runs to 16 residues. V lost 4 bases to trimming and J lost 9 bases; unmatched junction nucleotides: 16. The variable domain in full, with the rest retrieved from reference TRBV9 and TRBJ2-7, is DSGVTQTPKHLITATGQRVTLRCSPRSGDLSVYWYQQSLDQGLQFLIQYYNGEERAKGNILERFSAQQFPDLHSELNLSSLELGDSALYFCASSPSGSNMGWVQYFGPGTRLTVT.

The rearrangement links TRBV18 to TRBJ1-2; 7 positions match TRBD1. The trim removed 5 bases at V and 4 bases at J, leaving 1 base unmatched. CDR3 length equals 12 residues. Germline CDR1 reads KGHSH; CDR2 reads LQKENI. The CDR3, as DNA: TGTGCCAGCTCAAACAGGGGCTATGGCTACACCTTC. Its protein product is CASSNRGYGYTF.

V usage is TRBV15 and J usage is TRBJ1-5; TRBD1 might be the D (6 bases). CDR1 and CDR2 from the germline V gene are LNHNV and YYDKDF (reference sequence). CDR3 length: 15 amino acids. Trimming removed 3 bases from V and 4 bases from J, with 13 bases in between. CDR3 coding DNA: TGTGCCACCAGCAGGGGGGGGGCCTCTAATCAGCCCCAGCATTTT. This encodes CATSRGGASNQPQHF. Complete variable domain (other parts from reference TRBV15 and TRBJ1-5): DAMVIQNPRYQVTQFGKPVTLSCSQTLNHNVMYWYQQKSSQAPKLLFHYYDKDFNNEADTPDNFQSRRPNTSFCFLDIRSPGLGDTAMYLCATSRGGASNQPQHFGDGTRLSIL.

The V call is TRBV2, the J call TRBJ1-5; tentative D call: TRBD1 (5 bases). The V end lost 7 bases, the J end lost 0 bases, and 13 bases lay between the germline ends. Per germline, CDR1 SNHLY and CDR2 FYNNEI. The CDR3 totals 15 residues. The CDR3 loop is CASTQQGVSNQPQHF. CDR3 DNA: TGTGCCAGCACCCAACAAGGGGTTAGCAATCAGCCCCAGCATTTT.

V usage is TRBV5-1 and J usage is TRBJ1-1, with D perhaps TRBD1 (5 bases). Trimming stripped 4 bases from V and 1 base from J, with 14 bases between. CDR1 is SGHRS and CDR2 is YFSETQ in the germline V gene. The CDR3 runs 15 residues. CDR3 sequence: CASSRNLGGNTEAFF. The CDR3 DNA reads as TGCGCCAGCAGCCGTAACTTGGGGGGGAACACTGAAGCTTTCTTT.

The chain has TRBV7-2 and TRBJ2-7; D is perhaps TRBD1 (6 bases). V lost 5 bases and J 4 bases, leaving 15 bases between the germline ends. The CDR3 spans 14 residues. CDR1 SGHTA and CDR2 FQGNSA come from the germline V gene. CDR3 sequence (DNA): TGTGCCAGCAGCCGCGGTCCGGACAGTTACGAGCAGTACTTC. Encoded protein: CASSRGPDSYEQYF. Full variable domain (missing parts from reference TRBV7-2 and TRBJ2-7): GAGVSQSPSNKVTEKGKDVELRCDPISGHTALYWYRQSLGQGLEFLIYFQGNSAPDKSGLPSDRFSAERTGGSVSTLTIQRTQQEDSAVYLCASSRGPDSYEQYFGPGTRLTVT.